A single sample gave rise to the 10 T cell receptor beta chains below, sequenced in a study of cytotoxic CD8 clonotypes in ibrutinib-treated CLL. Clones were sequenced by immunoSEQ multiplex PCR, and TCRdb holds only the in-frame ones, with some missing. The repertoire holds approximately 200,000 clones, with 55% to 85% as singletons. The sequencing used PBMCs, collected after 24 months of ibrutinib treatment. These receptors originate from a human donor with chronic lymphocytic leukemia.

Only a few counts were recorded for this clone. This sequence joins TRBV6-6 and TRBJ2-5, with TRBD2 as a possible D gene (7 bases). The CDR3 extends over 15 amino acids. The germline gives CDR1 MNHNY, CDR2 SVGAGI (reference sequence). The germline V and J ends were trimmed by 4 bases and 5 bases, with 17 bases remaining between them. In DNA, the CDR3 is TGTGCCAGCAGTTCCCGATGGGGGCGGGAGGAGACCCAGTACTTC. Amino acid sequence: CASSSRWGREETQYF.

The chain uses TRBV7-2 and TRBJ2-5; 14 positions agree with TRBD2. Trimming took 2 bases from V and 5 from J; bases not matched to a gene: 7. The CDR3 spans 17 residues. Germline-derived CDR1 and CDR2 are SGHTA and FQGNSA. The CDR3 nucleotides are TGTGCCAGCAGCTTATCGGGACTAGCGGGAGAAGGGGAGACCCAGTACTTC. Translation: CASSLSGLAGEGETQYF.

This clone was found a few times. The rearrangement uses TRBV15 and TRBJ1-1, with D unclear. V lost 3 bases and J lost 7, with 9 bases in between. The CDR3 loop spans 12 amino acids. Germline V gene data show CDR1 as LNHNV and CDR2 as YYDKDF (reference sequence). CDR3 sequence reads: CATSRTLNEAFF. CDR3 in DNA: TGTGCCACCAGCAGGACCCTGAATGAAGCTTTCTTT.

The V and J genes are TRBV11-1 and TRBJ2-1, with TRBD2 identical over 10 bases. The junction had 4 bases not matched to a gene; V was cut back by 0 bases and J by 8 bases. This CDR3 has 15 residues. The germline CDR1 and CDR2 sequences are SGHAT and FQDESV (reference sequence). CDR3 coding DNA: TGTGCCAGCAGCTTAGCGTCGCTAGCGGGAGATGAGCAGTTCTTC. Amino acids: CASSLASLAGDEQFF.

This chain links TRBV12-5 with TRBJ1-1, with D possibly TRBD1 on 6 matching bases. The germline CDR1 and CDR2 sequences are LGHNT and FRNRAP. V lost 4 bases to trimming and J lost 0 bases, with 15 bases between them. There are 16 residues in the CDR3. CDR3 sequence reads: CASGSSRGQLNTEAFF. CDR3 nucleotides: TGTGCTAGTGGTTCCTCGAGGGGACAACTGAACACTGAAGCTTTCTTT.

The V and J genes are TRBV5-6 and TRBJ1-4; no reliable D call. V was trimmed by 1 base and J by 4 bases, leaving 8 bases between them. CDR1 SGHDT and CDR2 YYEEEE come from the germline V gene. The CDR3 covers 14 residues. The CDR3 DNA is TGTGCCAGCAGCTTGCTAGATGGTAATGAAAAACTGTTTTTT. Translated: CASSLLDGNEKLFF.

This chain connects TRBV6-1 to TRBJ1-5; 7 bases are shared with TRBD1. The CDR3 totals 17 residues. CDR1 MNHNS and CDR2 SASEGT come from the germline V gene. The V gene end was trimmed by 1 base and the J gene end by 0 bases; junction bases not matched to a gene: 6. The CDR3 region is CASSEDRGSFSNQPQHF. In nucleotides, the CDR3 is TGTGCCAGCAGTGAAGACAGGGGCAGCTTTAGCAATCAGCCCCAGCATTTT.

The chain links TRBV19 to TRBJ2-7; 8 positions agree with TRBD1. Germline V gene sequence: CDR1 LNHDA, CDR2 SQIVND (reference sequence). The CDR3 extends over 14 amino acids. J lost 6 bases, V lost 5 bases, and 9 bases had no gene match. The DNA for the CDR3 is TGTGCCAGTAGTGTTACAGGGGGTGTACGCGAGCAGTACTTC. This sequence encodes CASSVTGGVREQYF.

This chain uses TRBV14 with TRBJ2-2, with D unresolved. There are 12 residues in the CDR3. V lost 3 bases and J lost 7, with 6 bases in between. From germline, CDR1 is SGHDN and CDR2 FVKESK. The CDR3 sequence is CASSHPIGELFF. The CDR3 nucleotides read TGTGCCAGCAGCCATCCCATCGGGGAGCTGTTTTTT.

This sequence joins TRBV7-9 and TRBJ1-1; D ambiguous. Germline CDR1 reads SEHNR; CDR2 reads FQNEAQ (reference sequence). This CDR3 spans 16 amino acids. Trimming left V 2 bases short and J 0 bases short, with 13 bases between. CDR3 region: CASSLLIQSMNTEAFF. In DNA form, the CDR3 reads TGTGCCAGCAGCTTACTGATTCAAAGCATGAACACTGAAGCTTTCTTT.